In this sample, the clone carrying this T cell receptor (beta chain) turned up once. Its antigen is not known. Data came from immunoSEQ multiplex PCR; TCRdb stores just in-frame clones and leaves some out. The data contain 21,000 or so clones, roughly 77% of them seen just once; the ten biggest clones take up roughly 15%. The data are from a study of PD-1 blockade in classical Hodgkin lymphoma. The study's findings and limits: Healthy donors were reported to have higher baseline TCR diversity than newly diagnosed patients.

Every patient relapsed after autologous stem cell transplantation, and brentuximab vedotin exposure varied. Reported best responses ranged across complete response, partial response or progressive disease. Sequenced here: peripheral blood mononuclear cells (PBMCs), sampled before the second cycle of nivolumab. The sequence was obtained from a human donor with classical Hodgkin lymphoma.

The CDR3 spells CASRALGTGELFF. CDR3 sequence (DNA): TGTGCCAGCAGGGCACTGGGCACCGGGGAGCTGTTTTTT. The rearrangement joins TRBV6-5 to TRBJ2-2; no reliable D call. Germline CDR1 reads MNHEY; CDR2 reads SVGAGI. The germline V and J ends were trimmed by 6 bases and 4 bases, with 9 bases remaining between them. The CDR3 length is 13 residues.